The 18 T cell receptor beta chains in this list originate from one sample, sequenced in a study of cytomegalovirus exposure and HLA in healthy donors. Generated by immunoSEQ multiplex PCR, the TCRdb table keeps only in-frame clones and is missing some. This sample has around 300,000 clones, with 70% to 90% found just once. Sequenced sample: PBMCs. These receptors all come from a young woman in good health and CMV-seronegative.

The DNA of the CDR3 is TGCGCCAGCAGCCCCCAGTGGGGGGGGCAGGTACAAGAGACCCAGTACTTC. It codes for CASSPQWGGQVQETQYF. J is TRBJ2-5 and V is TRBV5-1; perhaps TRBD2 as D (7 bases). The CDR3 totals 17 residues. V lost 4 bases and J lost 2, with 21 bases in between. CDR1 is SGHRS and CDR2 is YFSETQ in the germline V gene.

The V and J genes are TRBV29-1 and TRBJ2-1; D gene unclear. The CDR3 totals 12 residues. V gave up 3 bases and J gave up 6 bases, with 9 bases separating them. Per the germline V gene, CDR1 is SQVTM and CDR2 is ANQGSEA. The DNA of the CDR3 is TGCAGCGTTGAGGCTGTCCCCAATGAGCAGTTCTTC. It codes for CSVEAVPNEQFF.

CDR3 sequence: CASSPPGQEFYEQYF. CDR3 in DNA: TGTGCCAGCAGTCCCCCGGGACAGGAATTTTACGAGCAGTACTTC. The J gene is TRBJ2-7, the V gene TRBV28; 8 bases map to TRBD1. CDR3 length equals 15 residues. Germline-derived CDR1 and CDR2 are MDHEN and SYDVKM. Trimming at V came to 5 bases and at J to 4 bases, leaving 10 bases not matched to a gene.

The CDR3: CASSGQAGANVLTF. The CDR3 DNA follows: TGTGCCAGTAGTGGGCAGGCTGGGGCCAACGTCCTGACTTTC. This chain connects TRBV19 to TRBJ2-6, with D unclear. The CDR3 extends over 14 amino acids. The germline V gene encodes CDR1 LNHDA and CDR2 SQIVND (reference sequence). With 5 bases removed from V and 2 bases from J, the gap between germline ends came to 7 bases.

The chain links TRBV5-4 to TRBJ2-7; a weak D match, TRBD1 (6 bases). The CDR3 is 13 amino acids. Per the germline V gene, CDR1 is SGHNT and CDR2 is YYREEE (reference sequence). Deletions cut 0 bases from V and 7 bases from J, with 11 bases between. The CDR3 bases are TGTGCCAGCAGCTTGGTACAGGGTAAGGAGCAGTACTTC. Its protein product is CASSLVQGKEQYF. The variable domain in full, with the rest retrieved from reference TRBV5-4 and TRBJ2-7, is ETGVTQSPTHLIKTRGQQVTLRCSSQSGHNTVSWYQQALGQGPQFIFQYYREEENGRGNFPPRFSGLQFPNYSSELNVNALELDDSALYLCASSLVQGKEQYFGPGTRLTVT.

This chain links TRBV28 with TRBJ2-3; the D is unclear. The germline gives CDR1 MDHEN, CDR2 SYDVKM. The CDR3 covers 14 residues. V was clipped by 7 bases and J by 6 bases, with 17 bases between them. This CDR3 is CASTLGSWPDTQYF. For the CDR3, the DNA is TGTGCCAGCACCTTGGGCAGTTGGCCGGATACGCAGTATTTT.

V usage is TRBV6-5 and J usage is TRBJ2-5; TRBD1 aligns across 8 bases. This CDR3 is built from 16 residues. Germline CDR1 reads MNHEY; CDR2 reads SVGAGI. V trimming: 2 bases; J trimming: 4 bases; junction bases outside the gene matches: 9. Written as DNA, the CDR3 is TGTGCCAGCAGTTACCCTGCCTGGACAGGGAGAGAGACCCAGTACTTC. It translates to CASSYPAWTGRETQYF.

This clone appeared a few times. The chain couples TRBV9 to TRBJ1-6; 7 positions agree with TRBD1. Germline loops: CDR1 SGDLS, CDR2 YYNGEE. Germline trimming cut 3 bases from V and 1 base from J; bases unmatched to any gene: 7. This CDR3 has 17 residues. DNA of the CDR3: TGTGCCAGCAGCGACCGGGACAGAGGTTCCTATAATTCACCCCTCCACTTT. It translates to CASSDRDRGSYNSPLHF. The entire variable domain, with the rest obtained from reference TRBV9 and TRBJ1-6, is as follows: DSGVTQTPKHLITATGQRVTLRCSPRSGDLSVYWYQQSLDQGLQFLIQYYNGEERAKGNILERFSAQQFPDLHSELNLSSLELGDSALYFCASSDRDRGSYNSPLHFGNGTRLTVT.

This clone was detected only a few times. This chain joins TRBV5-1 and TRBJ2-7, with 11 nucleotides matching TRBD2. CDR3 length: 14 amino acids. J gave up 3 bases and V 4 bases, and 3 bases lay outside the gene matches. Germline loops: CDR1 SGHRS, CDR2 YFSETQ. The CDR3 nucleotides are TGCGCCAGCAGCGGGACTAGCGGATACTACGAGCAGTACTTC. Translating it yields CASSGTSGYYEQYF.

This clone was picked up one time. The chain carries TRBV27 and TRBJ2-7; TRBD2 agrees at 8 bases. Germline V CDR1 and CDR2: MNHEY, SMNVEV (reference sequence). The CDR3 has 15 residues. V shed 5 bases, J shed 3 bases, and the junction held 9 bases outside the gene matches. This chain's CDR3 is CASSISGIGYYEQYF. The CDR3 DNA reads TGTGCCAGCAGTATTAGCGGGATTGGGTACTACGAGCAGTACTTC.

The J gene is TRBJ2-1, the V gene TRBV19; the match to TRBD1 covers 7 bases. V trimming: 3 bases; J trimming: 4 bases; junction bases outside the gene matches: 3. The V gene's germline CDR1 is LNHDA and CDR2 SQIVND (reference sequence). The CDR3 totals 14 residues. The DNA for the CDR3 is TGTGCCAGTAGTATGGGACAGTCGTACAATGAGCAGTTCTTC. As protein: CASSMGQSYNEQFF.

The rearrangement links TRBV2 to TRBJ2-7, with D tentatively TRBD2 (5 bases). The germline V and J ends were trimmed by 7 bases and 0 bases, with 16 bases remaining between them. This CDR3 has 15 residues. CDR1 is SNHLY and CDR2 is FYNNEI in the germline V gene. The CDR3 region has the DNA TGTGCCAGCACGCCTGGCCTAGCAGACTCCTACGAGCAGTACTTC. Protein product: CASTPGLADSYEQYF.

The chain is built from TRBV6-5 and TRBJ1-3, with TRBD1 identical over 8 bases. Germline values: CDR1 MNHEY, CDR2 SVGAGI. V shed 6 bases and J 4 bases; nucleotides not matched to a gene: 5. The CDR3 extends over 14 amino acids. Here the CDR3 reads CASSLTGAGNTIYF. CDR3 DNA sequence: TGTGCCAGCAGCTTGACAGGGGCGGGAAACACCATATATTTT.

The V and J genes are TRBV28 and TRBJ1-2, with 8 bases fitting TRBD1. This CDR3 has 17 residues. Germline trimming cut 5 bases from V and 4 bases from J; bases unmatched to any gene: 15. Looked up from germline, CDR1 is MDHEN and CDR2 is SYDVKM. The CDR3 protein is CASSPGQGVPTLYGYTF. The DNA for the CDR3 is TGTGCCAGCAGTCCCGGACAGGGCGTCCCGACACTCTATGGCTACACCTTC.

The CDR3 is CASSLGLLTGELFF. The CDR3 DNA is TGTGCCAGCAGCTTGGGACTCCTCACCGGGGAGCTGTTTTTT. The chain uses TRBV5-6 and TRBJ2-2; D remains unclear. The germline gives CDR1 SGHDT, CDR2 YYEEEE. The V end lost 0 bases, the J end lost 4 bases, and 7 bases lay between the germline ends. There are 14 residues in the CDR3.

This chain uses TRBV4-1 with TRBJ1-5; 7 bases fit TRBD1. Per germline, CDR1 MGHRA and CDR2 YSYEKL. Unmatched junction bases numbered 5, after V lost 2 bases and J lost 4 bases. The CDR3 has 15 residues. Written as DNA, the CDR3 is TGCGCCAGCAGCCAATGGGACAGTTCGAATCAGCCCCAGCATTTT. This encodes CASSQWDSSNQPQHF.

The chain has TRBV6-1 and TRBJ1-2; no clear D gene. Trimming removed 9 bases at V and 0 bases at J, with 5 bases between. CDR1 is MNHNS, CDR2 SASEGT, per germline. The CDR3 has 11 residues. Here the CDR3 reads CARSTNYGYTF. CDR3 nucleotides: TGTGCCAGATCCACTAACTATGGCTACACCTTC.

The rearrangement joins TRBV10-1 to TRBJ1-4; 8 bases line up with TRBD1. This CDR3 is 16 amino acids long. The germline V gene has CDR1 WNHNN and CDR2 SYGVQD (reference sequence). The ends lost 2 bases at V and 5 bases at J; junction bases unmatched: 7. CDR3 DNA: TGCGCCAGCAGTGAGGGGAAGGGACAGGAAAATGAAAAACTGTTTTTT. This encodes CASSEGKGQENEKLFF.